The T cell receptor (beta chain) under discussion was sequenced for a study of response to subunit inactivated influenza vaccine. The CDR3 is 15 amino acids. Trimming stripped 0 bases from V and 2 bases from J, with 10 bases between. CDR1 is SGHRS, CDR2 YFSETQ, per germline. A single record per CDR3 protein comes from TCRdb applying MiXCR to the RT-PCR reads. Of hundreds of thousands of distinct CDR3 sequences listed, around 15% are singletons. The TCR was taken from a man aged 45-65 years who received an inactivated influenza vaccine. This material consisted of PBMCs from blood, taken around 14 days before vaccination. This chain joins TRBV5-1 and TRBJ2-3; D is uncertain. The CDR3 region is CASSLAAHNTDTQYF. The CDR3 nucleotides read TGCGCCAGCAGCTTGGCCGCGCACAACACAGATACGCAGTATTTT.